Each of the 20 T cell receptor beta chains below was sequenced from the same sample in a study of breast tumors, draining lymph nodes, adjacent tissues. Axillary draining lymph nodes of breast cancer patients supplied the node samples. TCRdb reprocessed the multiplex PCR reads with MiXCR, giving one entry per CDR3 protein. The sample lists about 140,000 distinct CDR3 sequences; 20% to 25% were seen once. Sequencing was carried out using axillary lymph node tissue. The receptors derive from a female donor with breast cancer. Some clones in this sample may be carry-over from other donors' samples.

This clonotype has only a few counts. A much larger clone differs from this one at a single base, so this may be a read error. The chain carries TRBV7-9 and TRBJ2-7; no clear D. The CDR3 runs 14 residues. Germline V gene sequence: CDR1 SEHNR, CDR2 FQNEAQ (reference sequence). CDR3 nucleotide sequence: TGTGCCAACAGCTTGGGCGGATCGGGCTACGAGCAGTACTTC. Its protein product is CANSLGGSGYEQYF.

This clonotype occurred many times. The V call is TRBV12-3 or TRBV12-4, the J call TRBJ2-5, with a possible D match to TRBD2 (6 bases). There are 16 residues in the CDR3. Trimming left V 2 bases short and J 2 bases short, with 15 bases between. In nucleotides, the CDR3 is TGTGCCAGCAGTTTAAGAGGGGACTCCCCGCAAGAGACCCAGTACTTC. Residues: CASSLRGDSPQETQYF.

This clonotype was counted a few times. This chain joins TRBV20-1 and TRBJ2-6; 8 nucleotides align to TRBD1. The germline CDR1 and CDR2 sequences are DFQATT and SNEGSKA (reference sequence). The CDR3 consists of 16 residues. With 6 bases clipped from V and 0 bases from J, the junction kept 7 bases outside the gene matches. As DNA, the CDR3 is TGCAGTGCCCTCGGACAGGGAAGCTCTGGGGCCAACGTCCTGACTTTC. Translated, it gives CSALGQGSSGANVLTF.

This clonotype was found many times. V is TRBV5-1 and J is TRBJ2-5; 10 nucleotides match TRBD2. Trimming cost V 2 bases and J 4 bases; bases outside gene matches: 8. Germline V CDR1 and CDR2: SGHRS, YFSETQ. CDR3 length: 16 residues. The DNA for the CDR3 is TGCGCCAGCAGCTTTAAAGCGGGAGGGGTTGGAGAGACCCAGTACTTC. Translating gives CASSFKAGGVGETQYF.

Many counts were recorded for this clonotype. J is TRBJ2-3 and V is TRBV9; TRBD2 matches at 9 bases. Trimming took 2 bases from V and 1 from J; bases not matched to a gene: 8. The CDR3 has 17 residues. CDR1 and CDR2 (germline): SGDLS, YYNGEE. CDR3 in DNA: TGTGCCAGCAGCGTTTTTAGCGGGAGCACTGGCACAGATACGCAGTATTTT. Encoded protein: CASSVFSGSTGTDTQYF.

As concerns this clonotype: This may come from a read error, since a much larger clone is one base off. The chain recombines TRBV7-2 with TRBJ2-3, with a possible D match to TRBD1 (6 bases). Germline V gene sequence: CDR1 SGHTA, CDR2 FQGNSA. V lost 8 bases and J 0 bases, leaving 18 bases between the germline ends. CDR3 length: 16 residues. DNA for the CDR3: TGTGCCAGCGGAACAGGGACACGGTTAAGCACAGATACGCAGTATTTT. It encodes CASGTGTRLSTDTQYF. The whole variable domain, filled in from reference TRBV7-2 and TRBJ2-3, reads GAGVSQSPSNKVTEKGKDVELRCDPISGHTALYWYRQSLGQGLEFLIYFQGNSAPDKSGLPSDRFSAERTGGSVSTLTIQRTQQEDSAVYLCASGTGTRLSTDTQYFGPGTRLTVL.

At least ten counts were recorded for this clonotype. The V call is TRBV7-2, the J call TRBJ2-3, with D perhaps matching TRBD1 (6 bases). The germline CDR1 and CDR2 sequences are SGHTA and FQGNSA. CDR3 length: 14 amino acids. Between the trimmed V and J ends, which lost 3 bases and 1 base, there was a span of 8 bases. CDR3: CASSFQGRTDTQYF. CDR3 nucleotide sequence: TGTGCCAGCAGCTTCCAGGGGCGCACAGATACGCAGTATTTT.

The table lists this clonotype with many counts. This rearrangement joins TRBV5-1 to TRBJ1-4; D gene ambiguous. This CDR3 is 13 amino acids long. Germline-derived CDR1 and CDR2 are SGHRS and YFSETQ. V was cut by 2 bases and J by 3 bases, with 5 bases left in between. The CDR3 sequence is CASSFGPNEKLFF. The CDR3 DNA is TGCGCCAGCAGCTTCGGCCCTAATGAAAAACTGTTTTTT. The variable domain in full, with the rest retrieved from reference TRBV5-1 and TRBJ1-4, is KAGVTQTPRYLIKTRGQQVTLSCSPISGHRSVSWYQQTPGQGLQFLFEYFSETQRNKGNFPGRFSGRQFSNSRSEMNVSTLELGDSALYLCASSFGPNEKLFFGSGTQLSVL.

This clonotype was seen repeatedly, ten times or more. V and J are TRBV12-3 or TRBV12-4 and TRBJ2-7; 7 bases agree with TRBD1. V lost 3 bases, J lost 3 bases, and 8 bases stayed unmatched. The CDR3 runs to 15 residues. CDR3 coding DNA: TGTGCCAGCAGTTTCTTCGACAGGGTCAGCTACGAGCAGTACTTC. This codes for CASSFFDRVSYEQYF.

With respect to this clonotype: At one of its ends the junction is not consistent with the germline gene, which may arise from a read error. The CDR3, as DNA: TGTGCCAGAAGTACTGAGGACAGGGGGCGTCACGAGCAGTACTTC. Amino acids: CARSTEDRGRHEQYF. V usage is TRBV19 and J usage is TRBJ2-7, with 11 bases identical to TRBD1. Per the germline V gene, CDR1 is LNHDA and CDR2 is SQIVND (reference sequence). The CDR3 has 15 residues.

This clonotype has a count of ten or more. This chain connects TRBV20-1 to TRBJ2-7; 15 bases are a match to TRBD2. Germline-derived CDR1 and CDR2 are DFQATT and SNEGSKA (reference sequence). V lost 1 base and J lost 7; bases outside the gene matches: 14. This CDR3 spans 18 amino acids. CDR3 DNA sequence: TGCAGTGCTAGAGGGGCGGGACTAGCGGGAGGAACCCCCTTGGAGCAGTACTTC. This codes for CSARGAGLAGGTPLEQYF.

This clonotype has a count of ten or more. The chain is built from TRBV15 and TRBJ2-3; 7 bases agree with TRBD1. The germline CDR1 and CDR2 sequences are LNHNV and YYDKDF (reference sequence). The CDR3 is 15 amino acids. The V and J ends lost 0 bases and 3 bases, in that order; junction bases with no gene match: 3. CDR3 sequence (DNA): TGTGCCACCAGCAGAGACAGGGGGAAGACAGATACGCAGTATTTT. Its translation: CATSRDRGKTDTQYF.

This sequence joins TRBV11-3 and TRBJ2-1, with 11 bases that match TRBD1. The CDR3 has 13 residues. V lost 5 bases to trimming and J lost 16 bases; unmatched junction nucleotides: 10. Germline CDR1 and CDR2: SGHNT and YENEEA. CDR3 sequence reads: CASSPTGQGGGFF. In DNA, the CDR3 is TGTGCCAGCAGCCCAACGGGACAGGGGGGGGGATTCTTC.

Note on this clonotype: Possible read error: a much larger clone is one base away. The rearrangement uses TRBV30 and TRBJ2-7; D unresolved. CDR3 length equals 11 residues. Germline values: CDR1 GTSNPN, CDR2 SVGIG (reference sequence). The CDR3 DNA is TGTGCCTGGGGTGTGCGAGACGAGCAGTACTTC. It yields the protein CAWGVRDEQYF.

This clonotype was observed many times. The chain is built from TRBV7-2 and TRBJ2-7; 12 nucleotides match TRBD2. CDR1 is SGHTA and CDR2 is FQGNSA in the germline V gene. Trimming cost V 4 bases and J 4 bases; bases outside gene matches: 8. The CDR3 totals 16 residues. CDR3 coding DNA: TGTGCCAGCAGCTCCTTGACTAGCGGGAGTGCGTACGAGCAGTACTTC. Protein product: CASSSLTSGSAYEQYF.

The CDR3 spells CASSHGGYEQYF. The CDR3 DNA reads as TGTGCCAGCAGTCATGGCGGGTACGAGCAGTACTTC. The chain links TRBV6-2 or TRBV6-3 to TRBJ2-7; TRBD2 is a possible D gene (5 bases). Germline lookup yields CDR1 MNHEY and CDR2 SVGEGT. The CDR3 has 12 amino acids. The germline V and J ends were trimmed by 5 bases and 4 bases, with 9 bases remaining between them.

Notes on this clonotype: This may be a read error, as it is one base from a much larger clone. This chain joins TRBV7-6 and TRBJ2-2, with TRBD1 matching 9 bases. Germline-derived CDR1 and CDR2 are SGHVS and FNYEAQ. The CDR3 is 15 amino acids. The CDR3, as DNA: TGTGCCAGCAGCGATGGACAGGGGTACACCGGGGAGCTGCTTTTT. Its translation: CASSDGQGYTGELLF.

This clonotype has at least ten counts. This rearrangement joins TRBV7-9 to TRBJ2-1; D gene uncertain. V was shortened by 5 bases and J by 8 bases, with 16 bases between the two germline ends. Germline CDR1 is SEHNR and CDR2 is FQNEAQ (reference sequence). The CDR3 is 14 residues long. The CDR3 region is CASSRPGSPHEQFF. The CDR3 region has the DNA TGTGCCAGCAGCCGCCCAGGAAGCCCCCATGAGCAGTTCTTC.

This clonotype was seen many times. The chain has TRBV4-2 and TRBJ2-7, with 15 bases that match TRBD2. The germline V gene has CDR1 LGHNA and CDR2 YNFKEQ. The V and J ends lost 0 bases and 6 bases, in that order; junction bases with no gene match: 3. CDR3 size: 16 residues. The CDR3 DNA follows: TGTGCCAGCAGCCAAGATCGGACTAGCGGGAGGGTCGAGCAGTACTTC. Translating it yields CASSQDRTSGRVEQYF.

This clonotype was recorded at least ten times. J is TRBJ2-3 and V is TRBV6-2 or TRBV6-3; D remains ambiguous. The length of the CDR3 is 13 residues. The germline V gene has CDR1 MNHEY and CDR2 SVGEGT. Deletions cut 4 bases from V and 6 bases from J, with 11 bases between. The CDR3 sequence is CASSSASWDTQYF. For the CDR3, the DNA is TGTGCCAGCAGTTCGGCTAGTTGGGATACGCAGTATTTT.